This T cell receptor (beta chain) was profiled in a study of cytomegalovirus exposure and HLA in healthy donors. Notes on the study in general: A reported reduction in N-insertions relative to the approximately 640-donor mean was seen in an Asian-associated ancestry cluster in a later analysis. DRB1 showed the most TCR associations and HLA-C the fewest in a later analysis, as rates varied by HLA locus.

60 Vbeta and 13 Jbeta primers were used in PCR. TCRdb's table, derived via immunoSEQ multiplex PCR, lists solely in-frame clones and lacks some. The table records about 140,000 clones, 75% of them present only once. Details on this clone: What it binds is unknown.

The CDR3 covers 12 residues. Germline loops: CDR1 MNHEY, CDR2 SMNVEV (reference sequence). V was clipped by 10 bases and J by 5 bases; unmatched bases: 8. The clonotype comes from a man aged 25-45 years in good health and CMV-seronegative. The sample comprised PBMCs. V is TRBV27 and J is TRBJ2-7, with 7 bases aligning to TRBD1. The CDR3: CATRDRANEQYF. CDR3 nucleotides: TGTGCCACCAGAGACAGGGCCAACGAGCAGTACTTC.